Here is one T cell receptor delta chain with its context. This clone is judged medium-sized (0.01 to 0.1%). Its cognate antigen has yet to be identified. Base qualities are not at hand, and no much larger clone is one base apart. These data come from a study of gamma-delta T cells after stem cell transplantation (dated by TCRdb to 2016 to 2017). The protocol used for the library was RT-PCR. Sequencing was carried out with an Illumina MiSeq. In TCRdb, clones were called once more from the public reads by CATT, and rows of identical DNA were later combined. For this sample the table gives about 1,400 delta-chain clones, of which more than 10% were detected only once. Around 28% of the sample rests with the top ten. Reading the germline V gene gives CDR1 GEAIGNYY and CDR2 EKD. Trimmed from V: 3 bases; trimmed from J: 0 bases; junction bases lacking a gene match: 11. From the cysteine up to the phenylalanine, the CDR3 has a length of 21 residues. Only the CDR3 portion is preserved as DNA: 63 bases, with reading frame beginning at the first base.

The TCR originated in a human donor. It is not recorded whose cells these are; they may come from a transplant donor. The sample comprised gamma-delta T cells. The chain is encoded by TRDV2 joined to TRDJ3; TRDD3 fits 12 bases in the junction. The bases are TGTGCCTGTGACTCCGTACTGGGGGATACACCGAGCTCCTGGGACACCCGACAGATGTTTTTC. Its protein is CACDSVLGDTPSSWDTRQMFF.